What follows are 25 T cell receptor beta chains derived from one specimen sequenced in a study of CD8 T cells in Susac syndrome. RNA in amounts of roughly 0.5 to 1 ug was reverse transcribed with random hexamers. TCRdb reprocessed the immunoSEQ multiplex PCR reads via MiXCR and lists one record per CDR3 protein. Of 350,000 to 550,000 distinct CDR3 sequences listed, around 85% are singletons. Sequenced: CD8+ T cells from PBMCs. The receptor source for this set is a human donor with multiple sclerosis.

The chain has TRBV13 and TRBJ2-7; 8 bases are shared with TRBD1. The CDR3 loop spans 14 amino acids. Germline loops: CDR1 PRHDT, CDR2 FYEKMQ (reference sequence). After removal of 5 bases from V and 3 bases from J, the junction contained 6 bases not matched to a gene. CDR3: CASSGQGNHYEQYF. In DNA, the CDR3 is TGTGCCAGCAGCGGACAGGGAAATCACTACGAGCAGTACTTC.

V is TRBV7-6 and J is TRBJ1-1; D remains ambiguous. Germline V gene sequence: CDR1 SGHVS, CDR2 FNYEAQ. CDR3 length equals 13 residues. V gave up 5 bases and J gave up 1 base, with 8 bases separating them. The CDR3 spells CASSPPGNTEAFF. The DNA for the CDR3 is TGTGCCAGCAGCCCCCCGGGGAACACTGAAGCTTTCTTT.

The table lists this clonotype with a few counts. V is TRBV4-2 and J is TRBJ1-1; D uncertain. V lost 4 bases and J 0 bases, leaving 12 bases between the germline ends. CDR1 LGHNA and CDR2 YNFKEQ come from the germline V gene. CDR3 length equals 15 residues. For the CDR3, the DNA is TGTGCCAGCAGCCCATTGGAAGGTTTGAACACTGAAGCTTTCTTT. The encoded protein is CASSPLEGLNTEAFF.

The V call is TRBV28, the J call TRBJ2-1, with 10 bases matching TRBD2. V was clipped by 5 bases and J by 1 base; unmatched bases: 2. CDR1 is MDHEN, CDR2 SYDVKM, per germline. CDR3 length equals 15 residues. The CDR3 DNA sequence: TGTGCCAGCAGTCTTAGCGGGAGGTCCTACAATGAGCAGTTCTTC. Its protein product is CASSLSGRSYNEQFF.

The gene calls are TRBV28 and TRBJ2-1; 7 nucleotides align to TRBD1. This CDR3 region has 17 residues. Trimming at V came to 5 bases and at J to 3 bases, leaving 13 bases not matched to a gene. Germline V gene data show CDR1 as MDHEN and CDR2 as SYDVKM. Here the CDR3 DNA reads TGTGCCAGCAGTACGGGTGCGCAACAGGGGAACTACAATGAGCAGTTCTTC. Translated, it gives CASSTGAQQGNYNEQFF.

The chain has TRBV29-1 and TRBJ2-3; a possible D gene is TRBD1 (5 bases). CDR3 size: 14 residues. Germline-derived CDR1 and CDR2 are SQVTM and ANQGSEA. The V end lost 8 bases, the J end lost 4 bases, and 19 bases lay between the germline ends. DNA of the CDR3: TGCAGCCTCCAAAAGGACATTCGAGCAGATACGCAGTATTTT. It translates to CSLQKDIRADTQYF.

This rearrangement joins TRBV5-5 to TRBJ1-1; D not certain. Germline-derived CDR1 and CDR2 are SGHKS and YYEKEE (reference sequence). This CDR3 is 19 amino acids long. The V gene lost 1 base and the J gene lost 2 bases, with 24 bases spanning the gap. In DNA, the CDR3 is TGTGCCAGCAGCTTGAATCCGGCAGGACCTGGTGGACCTAACACTGAAGCTTTCTTT. Protein: CASSLNPAGPGGPNTEAFF. Full variable domain (remainder filled in from reference TRBV5-5 and TRBJ1-1): DAGVTQSPTHLIKTRGQQVTLRCSPISGHKSVSWYQQVLGQGPQFIFQYYEKEERGRGNFPDRFSARQFPNYSSELNVNALLLGDSALYLCASSLNPAGPGGPNTEAFFGQGTRLTVV.

This chain uses TRBV19 with TRBJ2-2; D may be TRBD1 (8 bases). V shed 5 bases and J shed 7 bases, with 20 bases lying between them. The V gene's germline CDR1 is LNHDA and CDR2 SQIVND (reference sequence). The CDR3 extends over 16 amino acids. The CDR3 loop reads CASSPTGGDFGGELFF. The CDR3 nucleotides are TGTGCCAGTAGTCCCACAGGGGGGGATTTTGGCGGGGAGCTGTTTTTT.

CDR3 loop: CASSRDKEFF. The CDR3 DNA follows: TGCGCCAGCAGTCGGGACAAGGAGTTCTTC. The chain recombines TRBV23-1 with TRBJ2-1, with TRBD1 as a possible D gene (6 bases). TRBV23-1 is filed as an ORF, its function uncertain. With 4 bases removed from V and 14 bases from J, the gap between germline ends came to 9 bases. The CDR3 loop spans 10 amino acids.

The J gene is TRBJ2-2, the V gene TRBV27; possible D gene TRBD2, 6 bases. Trimming took off 3 bases at V and 3 bases at J, with 14 bases between the two ends. CDR1 and CDR2 from the germline V gene are MNHEY and SMNVEV (reference sequence). The CDR3 runs to 16 residues. This chain's CDR3 is CASSFPGSQDTGELFF. Written as DNA, the CDR3 is TGTGCCAGCAGTTTCCCCGGGAGTCAGGACACCGGGGAGCTGTTTTTT.

The rearrangement links TRBV29-1 to TRBJ2-7; a possible D gene is TRBD2 (6 bases). CDR3 size: 13 residues. V shed 5 bases and J shed 0 bases, with 11 bases lying between them. In germline, CDR1 is SQVTM, CDR2 ANQGSEA. CDR3 region: CSVIAAISYEQYF. As DNA, the CDR3 is TGCAGCGTTATAGCGGCGATCTCCTACGAGCAGTACTTC.

V usage is TRBV4-1 and J usage is TRBJ1-3; D might be TRBD1 (5 bases). V was shortened by 4 bases and J by 4 bases, with 17 bases between the two germline ends. The germline V gene encodes CDR1 MGHRA and CDR2 YSYEKL. The CDR3 extends over 16 amino acids. The CDR3 DNA reads as TGCGCCAGCAGCCCGATCTCGGGGCCGACGGGAAACACCATATATTTT. Protein product: CASSPISGPTGNTIYF.

This clonotype was observed a handful of times. The rearrangement joins TRBV6-4 to TRBJ2-4; D may be TRBD2 (5 bases). The length of the CDR3 is 14 residues. Trimming removed 2 bases at V and 6 bases at J, with 11 bases between. Germline V gene lookup returns CDR1 MRHNA and CDR2 SNTAGT. This chain's CDR3 is CASSDGPGGNIQYF. The CDR3 DNA reads TGTGCCAGCAGTGACGGGCCCGGAGGAAACATTCAGTACTTC.

This clonotype was observed a few times. The chain carries TRBV7-9 and TRBJ2-2; 9 bases fit TRBD2. This CDR3 is 14 amino acids long. J lost 7 bases, V lost 4 bases, and 4 bases had no gene match. Germline CDR1 and CDR2: SEHNR and FQNEAQ (reference sequence). The CDR3, as DNA: TGTGCCAGCAGCTCGGGACTAGCCGGCGGGGAGCTGTTTTTT. Its protein product is CASSSGLAGGELFF.

For the CDR3, the DNA is TGTGCCAGCAGTTTCACAGAGCCAGGAGGCACTGAAGCTTTCTTT. It specifies CASSFTEPGGTEAFF. The V gene is TRBV28, the J gene TRBJ1-1; unclear D gene. CDR1 is MDHEN and CDR2 is SYDVKM in the germline V gene. This CDR3 contains 15 residues. With 3 bases removed from V and 4 bases from J, the gap between germline ends came to 15 bases.

This clonotype was counted between two and nine times. The chain couples TRBV5-6 to TRBJ1-5; 7 bases fit TRBD1. The CDR3 runs to 15 residues. Trimming took 5 bases from V and 4 from J; bases not matched to a gene: 9. Germline V gene data show CDR1 as SGHDT and CDR2 as YYEEEE. The CDR3 coding sequence is TGTGCCAGCAGTTTAGGGGCAGGGGGGAATCAGCCCCAGCATTTT. Its translation is CASSLGAGGNQPQHF.

The gene calls are TRBV7-9 and TRBJ2-2, with D perhaps TRBD1 (5 bases). V was shortened by 4 bases and J by 1 base, with 13 bases between the two germline ends. The germline V gene encodes CDR1 SEHNR and CDR2 FQNEAQ (reference sequence). The CDR3 covers 16 residues. The CDR3 here is CASSSTYGQNTGELFF. The CDR3 nucleotides are TGTGCCAGCAGCTCAACATACGGACAGAACACCGGGGAGCTGTTTTTT. The full variable domain, in which reference TRBV7-9 and TRBJ2-2 provide the parts outside the CDR3, is DTGVSQNPRHKITKRGQNVTFRCDPISEHNRLYWYRQTLGQGPEFLTYFQNEAQLEKSRLLSDRFSAERPKGSFSTLEIQRTEQGDSAMYLCASSSTYGQNTGELFFGEGSRLTVL.

The chain is built from TRBV5-1 and TRBJ2-7; unclear D gene. Per germline, CDR1 SGHRS and CDR2 YFSETQ. V shed 3 bases and J shed 5 bases, with 9 bases lying between them. The CDR3 runs 12 residues. CDR3: CASSWTVDEQYF. The CDR3 nucleotides are TGCGCCAGCAGCTGGACGGTCGACGAGCAGTACTTC.

The gene calls are TRBV5-1 and TRBJ2-1; 16 bases fit TRBD2. Germline trimming cut 4 bases from V and 3 bases from J; bases unmatched to any gene: 4. The CDR3 has 17 amino acids. Germline V gene sequence: CDR1 SGHRS, CDR2 YFSETQ. The CDR3 sequence is CASSQGLAGGLYNEQFF. CDR3 nucleotides: TGCGCCAGCAGCCAGGGACTAGCGGGAGGGCTCTACAATGAGCAGTTCTTC.

CDR3 bases: TGTGCCTGGAGTGGTGAGGGGGCAACTAATGAAAAACTGTTTTTT. Translating it yields CAWSGEGATNEKLFF. This chain joins TRBV30 and TRBJ1-4; TRBD1 is a possible D gene (6 bases). Per germline, CDR1 GTSNPN and CDR2 SVGIG (reference sequence). This CDR3 spans 15 amino acids. V was trimmed by 1 base and J by 0 bases, leaving 9 bases between them. The variable domain in full, completed from reference TRBV30 and TRBJ1-4, reads SQTIHQWPATLVQPVGSPLSLECTVEGTSNPNLYWYRQAAGRGLQLLFYSVGIGQISSEVPQNLSASRPQDRQFILSSKKLLLSDSGFYLCAWSGEGATNEKLFFGSGTQLSVL.

The chain is built from TRBV9 and TRBJ1-4, with TRBD1 as a possible D gene (5 bases). Germline CDR1 SGDLS, CDR2 YYNGEE. V lost 3 bases to trimming and J lost 4 bases, with 13 bases between them. The CDR3 consists of 15 residues. The CDR3 DNA reads as TGTGCCAGCAGCGCCCGGGACGGATATAATGAAAAACTGTTTTTT. Protein product: CASSARDGYNEKLFF.

The genes are TRBV28 and TRBJ2-1; 8 bases are shared with TRBD2. The CDR3 has 14 residues. V shed 7 bases and J 0 bases; nucleotides not matched to a gene: 2. The germline V gene encodes CDR1 MDHEN and CDR2 SYDVKM. This chain's CDR3 is CASTSGSSYNEQFF. The CDR3, as DNA: TGTGCCAGCACCAGCGGGAGCTCCTACAATGAGCAGTTCTTC.

CDR3 nucleotides: TGTGCCAGCTCACCACCGACAGGGGGCGACGAGCAGTACTTC. This codes for CASSPPTGGDEQYF. This chain links TRBV18 with TRBJ2-7; 10 bases line up with TRBD1. V gave up 0 bases and J gave up 5 bases; unmatched junction bases: 1. CDR3 length: 14 amino acids. Germline values: CDR1 KGHSH, CDR2 LQKENI.

In nucleotides, the CDR3 is TGCGCCAGCAGCCTGGGTATGGTGGGGGGTAACACCGGGGAGCTGTTTTTT. Protein sequence: CASSLGMVGGNTGELFF. This chain connects TRBV4-1 to TRBJ2-2, with D perhaps matching TRBD2 (6 bases). V lost 4 bases and J lost 2, with 17 bases in between. CDR3 length equals 17 residues. In germline, CDR1 is MGHRA, CDR2 YSYEKL.

The chain joins TRBV9 to TRBJ2-3; TRBD2 matches 11 bases. The CDR3 loop spans 15 amino acids. CDR1 SGDLS and CDR2 YYNGEE come from the germline V gene. The ends lost 2 bases at V and 3 bases at J; junction bases unmatched: 2. CDR3 coding DNA: TGTGCCAGCAGCGTGACTAGCGGGGAAACAGATACGCAGTATTTT. This gives the protein CASSVTSGETDTQYF.